This TCR beta chain came from a study of T cells in Graves' hyperthyroidism and ophthalmopathy. Study-wide findings and caveats: Blood also held most thyroid clonotypes expanded beyond 0.001.

On the basis of clinical symptoms, serum thyroxine and TRAb, thyroid ultrasound and orbital computed tomography, diagnoses were made. The table lists this clonotype with a few counts. The antigen is not known. The CDR3 regions of TCR beta were amplified from RNA transcripts. First-round RT-PCR with HTBI primers amplified the TCR CDR3 region. TCRdb called the multiplex PCR reads again in MiXCR, with one record for every CDR3 protein. The profile shows a few hundred thousand distinct CDR3 sequences, around a sixth of them singletons. Source material: blood. This receptor was obtained from a woman aged 25 to 39 with Graves' hyperthyroidism.

The CDR3 bases are TGTGCCAGCAGTTATGGGGTGAGGGTTAGCACAGATACGCAGTATTTT. The encoded protein is CASSYGVRVSTDTQYF. The chain has TRBV6-1 and TRBJ2-3; weak D call: TRBD2 (5 bases). V was cut by 5 bases and J by 0 bases, with 15 bases left in between. Germline V gene lookup returns CDR1 MNHNS and CDR2 SASEGT. This CDR3 has 16 residues.